These 14 T cell receptor beta chains came from one sample sequenced in a study of T cell changes during pregnancy in multiple sclerosis. Only in-frame clones appear in the TCRdb table, and some are missing; sequencing was by immunoSEQ multiplex PCR. The data show 60,000 to 75,000 clones, 80% to 95% seen once. Sequenced material: peripheral blood, taken in the second trimester of pregnancy. The receptors here all came from a female donor with multiple sclerosis, enrolled in a pregnancy study.

The CDR3 loop is CASSLGGVGTDTQYF. CDR3 nucleotide sequence: TGTGCCAGCAGCCTGGGGGGAGTTGGCACAGATACGCAGTATTTT. The J gene is TRBJ2-3, the V gene TRBV14; tentative D call: TRBD2 (6 bases). Germline V gene data show CDR1 as SGHDN and CDR2 as FVKESK. This CDR3 contains 15 residues. V was shortened by 4 bases and J by 1 base, with 12 bases between the two germline ends.

This clone appeared once. The chain is built from TRBV5-1 and TRBJ1-1, with D possibly TRBD1 on 5 matching bases. This CDR3 spans 14 amino acids. Germline V gives CDR1 SGHRS, CDR2 YFSETQ. Trimming cost V 0 bases and J 2 bases, with 8 bases left between them. The CDR3 sequence: CASSLGTLNTEAFF. CDR3 coding DNA: TGCGCCAGCAGCTTGGGGACACTTAACACTGAAGCTTTCTTT.

This rearrangement joins TRBV5-4 to TRBJ1-2; 8 nucleotides match TRBD1. Per germline, CDR1 SGHNT and CDR2 YYREEE (reference sequence). V gave up 0 bases and J gave up 3 bases; unmatched junction bases: 1. This CDR3 is built from 14 residues. This chain's CDR3 is CASSLVGQDYGYTF. The CDR3 coding sequence is TGTGCCAGCAGCTTGGTGGGACAGGACTATGGCTACACCTTC.

This chain joins TRBV28 and TRBJ2-7, with TRBD1 matching 10 bases. CDR3 size: 15 residues. V shed 6 bases and J 4 bases; nucleotides not matched to a gene: 9. Germline V lookup: CDR1 MDHEN, CDR2 SYDVKM. The CDR3 bases are TGTGCCAGCAGGGGAACTCGACAGGGGGCGTACGAGCAGTACTTC. As protein: CASRGTRQGAYEQYF.

CDR3 loop: CASSFLHKGEKLFF. CDR3 bases: TGTGCCAGCAGCTTTTTACACAAGGGGGAAAAACTGTTTTTT. The chain combines TRBV5-5 with TRBJ1-4; D may be TRBD1 (5 bases). CDR1 SGHKS and CDR2 YYEKEE come from the germline V gene (reference sequence). The CDR3 is 14 residues long. V gave up 2 bases and J gave up 8 bases, with 13 bases separating them.

This chain joins TRBV7-9 and TRBJ1-3, with a tentative D call TRBD1 (6 bases). The CDR3 covers 14 residues. CDR1 is SEHNR, CDR2 FQNEAQ, per germline (reference sequence). Deletions cut 5 bases from V and 9 bases from J, with 17 bases between. The CDR3 DNA is TGTGCCAGCAGCCCCGGGACAACCCGCGGCACCATATATTTT. Protein: CASSPGTTRGTIYF.

This chain links TRBV5-1 with TRBJ2-2; D may be TRBD1 (6 bases). This CDR3 comprises 16 residues. The germline V gene has CDR1 SGHRS and CDR2 YFSETQ. Trimming left V 4 bases short and J 6 bases short, with 19 bases between. The CDR3 DNA sequence: TGCGCCAGCAGCCCGCCCGCAGCAGGGGTTGCCGGGGAGCTGTTTTTT. Its translation: CASSPPAAGVAGELFF.

This chain uses TRBV4-2 with TRBJ2-2, with D possibly matching TRBD2 (7 bases). Germline lookup yields CDR1 LGHNA and CDR2 YNFKEQ. This CDR3 region has 15 residues. Trimming shortened V by 1 base and J by 9 bases, and 15 bases separated the two germline ends. For the CDR3, the DNA is TGTGCCAGCAGCCAAGCGGGGGGCCCTTCCCGGGAGCTGTTTTTT. This translates into CASSQAGGPSRELFF.

This clone was recorded only once. The chain has TRBV7-2 and TRBJ1-2, with D perhaps TRBD1 (6 bases). Germline V lookup: CDR1 SGHTA, CDR2 FQGNSA. The CDR3 consists of 15 residues. V shed 1 base and J shed 4 bases, with 13 bases lying between them. CDR3 sequence (DNA): TGTGCCAGCAGCTTAGTTGCGGGGGGCGGCTATGGCTACACCTTC. Protein sequence: CASSLVAGGGYGYTF.

The V and J genes are TRBV6-5 and TRBJ2-2; D call uncertain. V was cut by 6 bases and J by 2 bases, with 4 bases left in between. Germline CDR1 is MNHEY and CDR2 is SVGAGI. The CDR3 has 12 residues. CDR3 sequence (DNA): TGTGCCAGCAGCCATAACACCGGGGAGCTGTTTTTT. Translating gives CASSHNTGELFF.

The V gene is TRBV19, the J gene TRBJ2-1, with 8 bases fitting TRBD2. CDR1 is LNHDA, CDR2 SQIVND, per germline (reference sequence). Unmatched junction bases numbered 4, after V lost 7 bases and J lost 8 bases. The CDR3 loop spans 12 amino acids. CDR3 loop: CASMSGRDEQFF. CDR3 in DNA: TGTGCCAGTATGAGCGGGAGAGATGAGCAGTTCTTC. The whole variable domain, remainder taken from reference TRBV19 and TRBJ2-1, is DGGITQSPKYLFRKEGQNVTLSCEQNLNHDAMYWYRQDPGQGLRLIYYSQIVNDFQKGDIAEGYSVSREKKESFPLTVTSAQKNPTAFYLCASMSGRDEQFFGPGTRLTVL.

V is TRBV29-1 and J is TRBJ1-2, with D maybe TRBD1 (6 bases). This CDR3 spans 13 amino acids. The V end lost 7 bases, the J end lost 0 bases, and 12 bases lay between the germline ends. Germline CDR1 and CDR2: SQVTM and ANQGSEA. The CDR3 DNA follows: TGCAGCGCGATAGGACAGACTAACTATGGCTACACCTTC. Protein: CSAIGQTNYGYTF.

This chain connects TRBV6-1 to TRBJ2-3; 13 nucleotides match TRBD2. This CDR3 has 16 amino acids. Germline V gene lookup returns CDR1 MNHNS and CDR2 SASEGT. After removal of 3 bases from V and 4 bases from J, the junction contained 4 bases not matched to a gene. In nucleotides, the CDR3 is TGTGCCAGCAGTGAGTGGACTAGCGGGAGCTCAGATACGCAGTATTTT. It specifies CASSEWTSGSSDTQYF.

This clone is judged medium-sized (0.01 to 0.1%). The gene calls are TRBV6-4 and TRBJ2-3; 8 positions match TRBD2. The CDR3 contains 14 residues. The trim removed 3 bases at V and 1 base at J, leaving 0 bases unmatched. CDR1 and CDR2 (germline): MRHNA, SNTAGT. Here the CDR3 DNA reads TGTGCCAGCAGTGAGCGGGGGGGCACAGATACGCAGTATTTT. Amino acid sequence: CASSERGGTDTQYF.